The clone carrying this T cell receptor beta chain was counted once. Its antigen is not known. Researchers ran the PCR with 60 Vbeta and 13 Jbeta primers. TCRdb's copy holds only in-frame clones and misses some; the assay was immunoSEQ multiplex PCR. Altogether approximately 100,000 clones are present, 77% being singletons, with the ten largest covering approximately 11%. The source of the sample is a study of cytomegalovirus exposure and HLA in healthy donors. Study-level findings and limits: Immune exposure information available was restricted to CMV serostatus. Association with HLA alleles at 0.05 false discovery rate was found for some 18,000 TCR beta sequences in a later analysis. 87-base-pair reads could not separate some V segments, including TRBV6-2 and TRBV6-3.

Germline CDR1 reads PRHDT; CDR2 reads FYEKMQ (reference sequence). V was pared by 4 bases and J by 2 bases, with 9 bases between. The CDR3 totals 14 residues. The specimen sequenced was PBMCs. The rearrangement uses TRBV13 and TRBJ1-3, with a weak D call TRBD1 (5 bases). This TCR derives from a man aged 40-50 years in good health and CMV-seropositive. The CDR3 is CASSSVGAGNTIYF. The CDR3 coding sequence is TGTGCCAGCAGCTCAGTAGGGGCTGGAAACACCATATATTTT.